One TCR beta chain is described in this entry. This clonotype was seen at least ten times. The antigen it recognizes is unknown. Base qualities are not recorded, but no much larger clone differs from it by a single base. This sample was taken from a study of T cell repertoires in cytomegalovirus infection (dated by TCRdb to between 2018 and 2021). Background for the entire study: Because public TCR beta signatures pointed to carriage of CMV infection together with the matching HLA type, the HLA type of each donor mattered for the analysis.

The CDR3 runs 16 amino acids, cysteine and phenylalanine included. Just CDR3 DNA is preserved here, 48 bases in frame from base 1. CDR1 and CDR2 are read off the germline V gene (reference sequence) as DFQATT and SNEGSKA. Here V drops 0 bases and J drops 7 bases, and the junction holds 8 bases not matched to any gene. Broad study findings and their caveats: The ex vivo response was dominated by HLA-C-restricted CMV-specific TCR beta clonotypes, which also provided the single most frequent clonotype in two of eight donors. Carriers of CMV infection plus the relevant HLA type were discriminated by the cumulative frequency of public TCR beta family members in the study cohort and in an independent approximately 360-donor cohort.

Sequenced on an Illumina HiSeq 1500. The public sequencing data were trimmed at Q25 with fastp and processed into clonotypes with MiXCR by TCRdb, which kept only in-frame beta chains. Every entry covers one CDR3 protein and lists the most common genes and DNA from its rows. The table for this sample lists some 180,000 distinct CDR3 sequences; about a tenth of them were counted only once. Of the sample, around 4.4% is held by the ten largest clones. The sample was PBMCs. The clonotype was recovered from a human donor in good health (CMV status not recorded). Some clones in this sample may be carry-over from other donors' samples. The V and J genes are TRBV20-1 and TRBJ2-1; 11 bases in the junction line up with TRBD2. In nucleotide form, the sequence is TGCAGTGCTAGAGACCCCACTAGCGGGAGCTCGAATGAGCAGTTCTTC. It codes for CSARDPTSGSSNEQFF.